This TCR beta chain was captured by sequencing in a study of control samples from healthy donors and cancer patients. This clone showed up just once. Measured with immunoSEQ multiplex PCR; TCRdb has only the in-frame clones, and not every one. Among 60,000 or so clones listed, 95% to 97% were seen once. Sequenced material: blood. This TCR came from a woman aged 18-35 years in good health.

The CDR3 loop is CASSFGLAGAFYNEQFF. DNA for the CDR3: TGTGCCAGCAGTTTCGGACTAGCGGGGGCATTCTACAATGAGCAGTTCTTC. This chain links TRBV7-2 with TRBJ2-1, with TRBD2 matching over 13 bases. The germline gives CDR1 SGHTA, CDR2 FQGNSA. CDR3 length equals 17 residues. With V trimmed by 6 bases and J by 3 bases, 8 bases remained unmatched.